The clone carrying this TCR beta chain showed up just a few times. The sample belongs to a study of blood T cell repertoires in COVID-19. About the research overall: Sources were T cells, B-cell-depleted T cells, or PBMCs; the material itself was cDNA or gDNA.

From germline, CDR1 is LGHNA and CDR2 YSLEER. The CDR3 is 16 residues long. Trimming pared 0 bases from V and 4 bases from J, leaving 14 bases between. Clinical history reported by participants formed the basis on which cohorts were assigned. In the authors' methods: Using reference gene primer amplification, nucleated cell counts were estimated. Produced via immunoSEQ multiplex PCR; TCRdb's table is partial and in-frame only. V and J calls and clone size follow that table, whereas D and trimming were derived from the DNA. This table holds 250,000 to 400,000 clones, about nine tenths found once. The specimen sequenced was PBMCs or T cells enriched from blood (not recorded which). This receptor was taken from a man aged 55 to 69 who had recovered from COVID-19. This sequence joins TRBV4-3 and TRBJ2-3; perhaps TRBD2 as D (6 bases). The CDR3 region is CASSQDGPSESDTQYF. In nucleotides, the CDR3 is TGCGCCAGCAGCCAAGATGGGCCTAGCGAGTCAGATACGCAGTATTTT.